This T cell receptor (beta chain) was documented in a study of early T cells in non-severe SARS-CoV-2 infection. Study-wide background: Sequenced material consisted of bulk RNA (from unsorted whole blood), and chains were unpaired. Study observations and caveats: Matches to VDJdb favored anti-spike CD8 responses and missed private and CD4 specificities.

To note about this clonotype: The antigen is unknown.

Separate cDNA molecules each had unique molecular identifiers attached to them. TCRdb re-called the 5' RACE reads through MiXCR, storing one row per CDR3 protein. The table shows about 43,000 distinct CDR3 sequences, with about a tenth occurring only once. CDR3 length equals 16 residues. Germline V gene sequence: CDR1 SGHTA, CDR2 FQGNSA. V was shortened by 4 bases and J by 4 bases, with 18 bases between the two germline ends. The clonotype originates from an adult who was a healthcare worker with PCR-confirmed SARS-CoV-2 infection or an uninfected control (not recorded which). Sequencing used whole blood. The chain is built from TRBV7-2 and TRBJ2-3; D might be TRBD1 (5 bases). The CDR3 loop reads CASSSNRNFLSDTQYF. The CDR3 DNA is TGTGCCAGCAGCTCAAACAGGAATTTTTTGTCAGATACGCAGTATTTT. The complete variable domain, with remaining parts taken from reference TRBV7-2 and TRBJ2-3, reads GAGVSQSPSNKVTEKGKDVELRCDPISGHTALYWYRQSLGQGLEFLIYFQGNSAPDKSGLPSDRFSAERTGGSVSTLTIQRTQQEDSAVYLCASSSNRNFLSDTQYFGPGTRLTVL.